A single TCR beta chain is shown here with its context. Its antigen is unknown. The data are from a study of CD8 T cells in ankylosing spondylitis. Overall study findings and caveats: The authors reported significant enrichment of disease-linked clones in matched ankylosing spondylitis synovial fluid. Ankylosing spondylitis blood seemed to carry a telltale TCR beta motif made of about 8 highly homologous variants.

By quantitative 5'-RACE with molecular barcodes, the TCR beta libraries were made. Using its own MiXCR run on the 5' RACE reads, TCRdb lists one record per CDR3 protein. The sample includes under 950,000 distinct CDR3 sequences, over 15% of them seen just once. The CDR3 loop spans 13 amino acids. Deletions cut 7 bases from V and 10 bases from J, with 17 bases between. The clonotype was recovered from a male donor with ankylosing spondylitis. This chain uses TRBV12-3 or TRBV12-4 with TRBJ2-1; no clear D gene. The sequenced material came from blood, either unsorted or a sorted T cell fraction (not recorded which). The CDR3 DNA follows: TGTGCCAGCACCTTGTCCGGCATATCCGAGCAGTTCTTC. Protein sequence: CASTLSGISEQFF.